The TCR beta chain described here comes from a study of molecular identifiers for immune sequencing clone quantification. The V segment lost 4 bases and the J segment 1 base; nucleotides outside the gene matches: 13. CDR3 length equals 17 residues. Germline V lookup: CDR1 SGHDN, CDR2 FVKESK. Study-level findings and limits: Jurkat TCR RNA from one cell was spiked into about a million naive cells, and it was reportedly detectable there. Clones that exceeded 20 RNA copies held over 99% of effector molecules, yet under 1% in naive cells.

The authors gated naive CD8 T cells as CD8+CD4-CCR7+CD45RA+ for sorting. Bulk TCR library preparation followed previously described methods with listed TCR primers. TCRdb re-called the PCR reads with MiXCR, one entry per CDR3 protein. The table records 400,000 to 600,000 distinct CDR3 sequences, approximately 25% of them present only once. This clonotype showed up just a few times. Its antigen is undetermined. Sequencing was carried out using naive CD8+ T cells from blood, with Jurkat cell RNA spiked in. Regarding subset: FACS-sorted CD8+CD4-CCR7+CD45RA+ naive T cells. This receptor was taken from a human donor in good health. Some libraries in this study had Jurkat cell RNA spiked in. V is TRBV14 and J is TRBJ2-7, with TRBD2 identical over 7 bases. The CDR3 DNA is TGTGCCAGCAGCCCGGCCCTCTGGAGCGGGGCTTCCTACGAGCAGTACTTC. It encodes CASSPALWSGASYEQYF.